These 13 T cell receptor beta chains originate from one sample sequenced in a study of glioma-infiltrating T cells. Using RNA template, CDR3s of TCR alpha and beta were amplified with iRepertoire arm-PCR. TCRdb reanalysed the multiplex PCR reads using MiXCR and keeps one entry per CDR3 protein. The repertoire holds about 93,000 distinct CDR3 sequences, with 40% as singletons. Sequencing was performed on glioma tissue, nonneoplastic brain tissue, or PBMCs (not recorded which). Source of these receptors: a human donor with low-grade glioma or glioblastoma, undergoing nonglioma brain surgery, or in good health (not recorded which).

This chain uses TRBV20-1 with TRBJ1-5; D unclear. V was clipped by 6 bases and J by 1 base, with 10 bases between them. CDR1 and CDR2 from the germline V gene are DFQATT and SNEGSKA (reference sequence). This CDR3 has 13 amino acids. In DNA, the CDR3 is TGCAGTGCCGTAATGTCGAGCAATCAGCCCCAGCATTTT. Translating it yields CSAVMSSNQPQHF.

This clonotype was observed a single time. Being one base from a much bigger clone, this may be a read error. CDR3 region: CASSLCIQTKETQYF. In nucleotides, the CDR3 is TGCGCCAGCAGCTTGTGTATACAGACAAAAGAGACCCAGTACTTC. The gene calls are TRBV5-1 and TRBJ2-5, with D uncertain. Deletions cut 1 base from V and 3 bases from J, with 13 bases between. This CDR3 contains 15 residues. Germline V CDR1 and CDR2: SGHRS, YFSETQ. Variable domain in full (rest from reference TRBV5-1 and TRBJ2-5): KAGVTQTPRYLIKTRGQQVTLSCSPISGHRSVSWYQQTPGQGLQFLFEYFSETQRNKGNFPGRFSGRQFSNSRSEMNVSTLELGDSALYLCASSLCIQTKETQYFGPGTRLLVL.

This clonotype was detected ten times or more. The chain has TRBV19 and TRBJ2-1; 7 nucleotides match TRBD1. CDR1 is LNHDA, CDR2 SQIVND, per germline (reference sequence). There are 14 residues in the CDR3. Trimming at V came to 7 bases and at J to 3 bases, leaving 6 bases not matched to a gene. CDR3 loop: CASKVDRDYNEQFF. The DNA of the CDR3 is TGTGCCAGTAAGGTTGACAGGGACTACAATGAGCAGTTCTTC.

This clonotype was detected ten times or more. The chain carries TRBV12-3 or TRBV12-4 and TRBJ2-6, with D maybe TRBD2 (7 bases). The CDR3 sequence is 16 residues long. V gave up 3 bases and J gave up 2 bases, with 11 bases separating them. The CDR3 DNA reads as TGTGCCAGCAGTTTGGGGGGGGCGCCTGGGGCCAACGTCCTGACTTTC. Its protein product is CASSLGGAPGANVLTF.

Turning to this clonotype: The junction differs from germline at one of its ends, possibly a read error. The rearrangement links TRBV6-5 to TRBJ2-7; no clear D. CDR1 is MNHEY, CDR2 SVGAGI, per germline. The CDR3 contains 14 residues. CDR3 residues: CASSHSGRSYEQYF. The CDR3 bases are TGCGCCAGCAGTCACTCGGGCCGCTCCTACGAGCAGTACTTC.

Concerning this clonotype: One base away lies a much larger clone, so this may be a sequencing read error. V is TRBV5-4 and J is TRBJ2-1, with D unclear. The germline V gene has CDR1 SGHNT and CDR2 YYREEE (reference sequence). This CDR3 is built from 15 residues. The V end was cut by 4 bases, the J end by 5 bases, with 16 bases between. The CDR3 coding sequence is TGTGCCAGCAGCCCGGCGGTAGTGCTAGACAATGAGCAGTTCTTC. This codes for CASSPAVVLDNEQFF.

This clonotype was observed many times. The V and J genes are TRBV7-9 and TRBJ1-1, with D unresolved. V lost 3 bases to trimming and J lost 7 bases, with 6 bases between them. This CDR3 comprises 11 residues. CDR1 is SEHNR, CDR2 FQNEAQ, per germline (reference sequence). Here the CDR3 reads CASSFGLEAFF. The CDR3 DNA sequence: TGTGCCAGCAGCTTTGGACTTGAAGCTTTCTTT.

In regard to this clonotype: The CDR3 ends on some other residue instead of the conserved phenylalanine or tryptophan, so this is likely a read error. V usage is TRBV4-1 and J usage is TRBJ1-2; no firm D call. CDR1 and CDR2 from the germline V gene are MGHRA and YSYEKL. Trimming shortened V by 3 bases and J by 6 bases, and 14 bases separated the two germline ends. The CDR3 spans 14 residues. The DNA for the CDR3 is TGCGCCAGCAGCCAGGTAGACTGGGGTGATGGCTACACCTGC. As protein: CASSQVDWGDGYTC.

This clonotype was seen a handful of times. The V and J genes are TRBV5-4 and TRBJ1-1, with D maybe TRBD1 (6 bases). The CDR3 spans 17 residues. Trimming took 4 bases from V and 4 from J, leaving 23 bases between them. The V gene's germline CDR1 is SGHNT and CDR2 YYREEE (reference sequence). CDR3 protein: CASSPRGGGSDSTEAFF. DNA for the CDR3: TGTGCCAGCAGCCCCCGAGGGGGGGGCTCGGATAGCACTGAAGCTTTCTTT.

The V and J genes are TRBV15 and TRBJ2-7; TRBD1 matches at 7 bases. Germline CDR1 and CDR2: LNHNV and YYDKDF (reference sequence). The V and J ends lost 2 bases and 4 bases, in that order; junction bases with no gene match: 5. This CDR3 region has 14 residues. CDR3 amino acids: CATSRRQGQYEQYF. CDR3 DNA sequence: TGTGCCACCAGCAGACGACAGGGTCAGTACGAGCAGTACTTC.

The genes are TRBV7-2 and TRBJ2-7; D is possibly TRBD1 (6 bases). Germline V lookup: CDR1 SGHTA, CDR2 FQGNSA. The CDR3 has 15 residues. Trimming removed 7 bases at V and 3 bases at J, with 19 bases between. The CDR3 loop is CASTENPGALYEQYF. DNA for the CDR3: TGTGCCAGCACTGAAAACCCAGGGGCGCTCTACGAGCAGTACTTC. The full variable domain, its missing parts supplied by reference TRBV7-2 and TRBJ2-7, is GAGVSQSPSNKVTEKGKDVELRCDPISGHTALYWYRQSLGQGLEFLIYFQGNSAPDKSGLPSDRFSAERTGGSVSTLTIQRTQQEDSAVYLCASTENPGALYEQYFGPGTRLTVT.

In this sample, this clonotype turned up many times. V and J are TRBV12-3 or TRBV12-4 and TRBJ2-7, with D hard to call. V lost 5 bases to trimming and J lost 4 bases, with 12 bases between them. The CDR3 is 13 amino acids. The CDR3 region has the DNA TGTGCCAGCAGTCCCCTGGACGGATACGAGCAGTACTTC. Its translation: CASSPLDGYEQYF.

This clonotype was counted many times. The CDR3 region is CASSQGGSYDEQFF. DNA for the CDR3: TGCGCCAGCAGCCAAGGTGGATCTTACGATGAGCAGTTCTTC. The rearrangement uses TRBV4-1 and TRBJ2-1; unclear D gene. Germline V gene data show CDR1 as MGHRA and CDR2 as YSYEKL. V was clipped by 1 base and J by 8 bases, with 12 bases between them. This CDR3 region has 14 residues.